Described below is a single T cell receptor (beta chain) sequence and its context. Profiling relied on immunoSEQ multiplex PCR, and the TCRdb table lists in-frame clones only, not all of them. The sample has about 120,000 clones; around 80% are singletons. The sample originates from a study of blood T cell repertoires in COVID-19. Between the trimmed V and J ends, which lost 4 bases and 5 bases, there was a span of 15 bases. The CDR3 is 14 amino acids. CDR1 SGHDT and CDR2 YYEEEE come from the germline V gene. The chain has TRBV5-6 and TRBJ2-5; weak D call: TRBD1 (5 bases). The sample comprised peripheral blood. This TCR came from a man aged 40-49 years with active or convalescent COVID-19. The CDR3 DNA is TGTGCCAGCAGCCCACAGGATATCGGGGAGACCCAGTACTTC. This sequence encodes CASSPQDIGETQYF.